This T cell receptor (beta chain) was retrieved from a study of T-cell reconstitution after alpha-beta-depleted transplantation in children (dated by TCRdb to 2016 to 2018). Study-wide context: The study quantitatively tracked T-cell immune reconstitution after TCRalphabeta/CD19-depleted allogeneic hematopoietic cell transplantation in children using TCR repertoire profiling. Overall study outcomes, separate from this receptor: The frequencies of hyperexpanded clones fell over the following months, and after one year, T-cell counts and TCRbeta diversity were mostly attributed to newly produced T cells. In some patients, the high TCRbeta diversity seen at day 60 was put down to recipient T cells and intrathymic progenitors that had survived conditioning. The apparently early alphabetaT-cell count recovery about two months after transplant was reportedly dependent on only several hundred rapidly expanded clones derived from non-depleted graft cells.

Preparation of the library involved PCR. These reads were obtained on an Illumina HiSeq 2500. TCR library preparation used molecular barcoding, with unique molecular identifiers applied to normalize quantification of the TCRbeta repertoire. Using fastp trimming at Q25 and MiXCR clonotype assembly, TCRdb reanalyzed the public sequencing data and kept in-frame beta chains. Rows matching on CDR3 protein sequence are summarized as one entry with the most common DNA and genes. The sample records about 580,000 distinct CDR3 sequences, roughly 27% of which are singletons. The leading ten clones occupy just over 35% of the sample. V trim: 9 bases; J trim: 9 bases; unmatched bases: 5. Via the germline V gene (reference sequence), CDR1 is LNHDA and CDR2 SQIVND. The CDR3 has 11 amino acids, counting the end cysteine and phenylalanine. Only the CDR3 region is kept as DNA, spanning 33 bases read in frame from base 1.

Taken with the paper, the label for treatment or condition translates to: allogeneic hematopoietic cell transplantation with graft depleted of TCRalphabeta T cells and CD19 B cells. Transplant recipients were children who received TCRalphabeta/CD19-depleted allogeneic hematopoietic cell grafts. Comments on this clonotype: The antigen it binds to is not known. No base quality values were provided; no much bigger clone lies one nucleotide off.

The source material was PBMCs, sampled before TCRalphabeta/CD19-depleted stem cell transplant. This chain is built from TRBV19 and TRBJ1-1; the central 9 bases match TRBD1. This TCR derives from a boy under three years old with Wiskott-Aldrich syndrome, due to receive a stem cell transplant. The CDR3 in this case is CASRGQGKAFF. The nucleotide sequence is given as TGTGCCAGCCGTGGACAGGGGAAAGCTTTCTTT.